The source of this T cell receptor beta chain is a study of immune evolution from preneoplasia to lung adenocarcinoma. Trimming at V came to 6 bases and at J to 8 bases, leaving 13 bases not matched to a gene. CDR1 is MDHEN and CDR2 is SYDVKM in the germline V gene. This CDR3 has 15 residues. The study's findings and limits: Highest clonality occurred in KRAS-mutant, not EGFR-mutant or double wild-type, nodules. Normal lung had the highest top T cell clone frequencies.

TCRdb's table, derived via immunoSEQ multiplex PCR, lists solely in-frame clones and lacks some. The profile shows under 6,500 clones, approximately 80% of them singletons. On this clone: Its antigen is unknown.

The receptor's source is a person aged 55-85 years with lung adenocarcinoma. The specimen was FFPE minimally invasive lung adenocarcinoma tissue. The chain recombines TRBV28 with TRBJ2-1; 7 bases match TRBD1. For the CDR3, the DNA is TGTGCCAGCAGAGAGGGACAGCTAGGTGTCGATGAGCAGTTCTTC. It yields the protein CASREGQLGVDEQFF. Variable domain in full (rest from reference TRBV28 and TRBJ2-1): DVKVTQSSRYLVKRTGEKVFLECVQDMDHENMFWYRQDPGLGLRLIYFSYDVKMKEKGDIPEGYSVSREKKERFSLILESASTNQTSMYLCASREGQLGVDEQFFGPGTRLTVL.